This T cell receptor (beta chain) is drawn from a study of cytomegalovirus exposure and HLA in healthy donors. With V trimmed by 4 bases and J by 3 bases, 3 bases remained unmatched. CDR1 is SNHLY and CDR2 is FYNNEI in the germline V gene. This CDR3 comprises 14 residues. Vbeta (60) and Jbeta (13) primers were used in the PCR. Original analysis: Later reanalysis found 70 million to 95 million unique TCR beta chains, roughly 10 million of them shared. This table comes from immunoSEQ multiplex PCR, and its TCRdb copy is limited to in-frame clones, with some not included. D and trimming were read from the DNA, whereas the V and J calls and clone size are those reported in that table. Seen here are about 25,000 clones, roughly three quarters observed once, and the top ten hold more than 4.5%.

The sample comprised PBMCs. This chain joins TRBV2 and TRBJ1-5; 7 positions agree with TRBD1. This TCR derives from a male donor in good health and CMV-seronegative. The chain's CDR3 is CASSGDSSNQPQHF. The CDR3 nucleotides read TGTGCCAGCAGTGGGGACAGTTCCAATCAGCCCCAGCATTTT.